The 10 T cell receptor beta chains below were found in one sample sequenced in a study of technical replicates of blood from a handful of donors. TCRdb keeps only in-frame clones here, not all; method: immunoSEQ multiplex PCR. The table lists under 85,000 clones, 75% to 90% of them singletons. Source material: PBMCs. The receptors were gathered from a human donor in good health. Some clones in this sample may be carry-over from other donors' samples.

The chain is built from TRBV30 and TRBJ1-1, with 7 bases matching TRBD1. After removal of 4 bases from V and 2 bases from J, the junction contained 4 bases not matched to a gene. The CDR3 consists of 13 residues. The germline CDR1 and CDR2 sequences are GTSNPN and SVGIG (reference sequence). CDR3 in amino acids: CAWIRQGNTEAFF. The CDR3 bases are TGTGCCTGGATCCGACAGGGAAACACTGAAGCTTTCTTT. The full variable domain, with the rest looked up from reference TRBV30 and TRBJ1-1, is SQTIHQWPATLVQPVGSPLSLECTVEGTSNPNLYWYRQAAGRGLQLLFYSVGIGQISSEVPQNLSASRPQDRQFILSSKKLLLSDSGFYLCAWIRQGNTEAFFGQGTRLTVV.

The chain carries TRBV11-2 and TRBJ1-4; the D gene is possibly TRBD1 (6 bases). The germline V gene encodes CDR1 SGHAT and CDR2 FQNNGV. The CDR3 runs 15 residues. Trimming pared 3 bases from V and 8 bases from J, leaving 16 bases between. The CDR3 DNA follows: TGTGCCAGCAGCTTTACCGGGACATCGATAGAAAAACTGTTTTTT. Its protein is CASSFTGTSIEKLFF.

The chain combines TRBV6-1 with TRBJ1-3, with D maybe TRBD1 (5 bases). There are 14 residues in the CDR3. V shed 6 bases and J shed 0 bases, with 9 bases lying between them. Germline CDR1 MNHNS, CDR2 SASEGT. The DNA for the CDR3 is TGTGCCAGCAGAGGAGGGGCCTCTGGAAACACCATATATTTT. Amino acids: CASRGGASGNTIYF.

The rearrangement uses TRBV2 and TRBJ1-2; D unclear. V was clipped by 8 bases and J by 7 bases, with 11 bases between them. This CDR3 has 11 residues. Germline V gives CDR1 SNHLY, CDR2 FYNNEI. The CDR3 loop is CASQLERGYTF. CDR3 bases: TGTGCCAGCCAACTTGAACGTGGCTACACCTTC.

As concerns this clone: At the DNA level, this CDR3 is encoded by other sequences in the same sample as well. The genes are TRBV7-9 and TRBJ2-7, with TRBD2 identical over 9 bases. V dropped 5 bases and J dropped 0; count of bases not matched to a gene: 2. The CDR3 extends over 14 amino acids. Germline V gene sequence: CDR1 SEHNR, CDR2 FQNEAQ (reference sequence). CDR3: CASSLTSGSYEQYF. CDR3 sequence (DNA): TGTGCCAGCAGCCTGACTAGCGGCTCCTACGAGCAGTACTTC.

This clone was detected only once. The chain joins TRBV2 to TRBJ2-7, with a possible D match to TRBD2 (5 bases). Germline-derived CDR1 and CDR2 are SNHLY and FYNNEI. The CDR3 contains 14 residues. The V gene lost 4 bases and the J gene lost 6 bases, with 16 bases spanning the gap. The CDR3 region is CASSGDSPRGEQYF. In DNA form, the CDR3 reads TGTGCCAGCAGTGGCGACTCCCCCCGGGGCGAGCAGTACTTC.

In DNA, the CDR3 is TGTGCCAGCAGCCAAGTGATGGTTGTGCGAACTAATGAAAAACTGTTTTTT. Its translation: CASSQVMVVRTNEKLFF. This chain connects TRBV4-2 to TRBJ1-4; no firm D call. CDR1 is LGHNA, CDR2 YNFKEQ, per germline. CDR3 size: 17 residues. Trimming stripped 1 base from V and 1 base from J, with 13 bases between.

The rearrangement joins TRBV30 to TRBJ1-1, with 8 bases lining up with TRBD1. Per the germline V gene, CDR1 is GTSNPN and CDR2 is SVGIG (reference sequence). The V segment lost 5 bases and the J segment 6 bases; nucleotides outside the gene matches: 8. The CDR3 has 13 residues. CDR3 DNA sequence: TGTGCCTGGGAACCCGACAGGGGTGCTGAAGCTTTCTTT. The encoded protein is CAWEPDRGAEAFF.

CDR3: CASSTGLAGAYEQYF. The CDR3 DNA is TGTGCCAGCAGTACGGGACTAGCGGGGGCCTACGAGCAGTACTTC. The V gene is TRBV27, the J gene TRBJ2-7, with 14 bases matching TRBD2. The CDR3 is 15 amino acids. The J segment lost 2 bases and the V segment lost 5 bases, leaving 2 bases of the junction unmatched. Germline V CDR1 and CDR2: MNHEY, SMNVEV (reference sequence).

This clone has only one observation. This chain links TRBV7-9 with TRBJ2-3, with D maybe TRBD1 (5 bases). CDR3 length: 14 residues. The ends were cut back, 5 bases at V and 6 bases at J, with 15 bases in the middle. The germline V gene has CDR1 SEHNR and CDR2 FQNEAQ (reference sequence). The CDR3 nucleotides are TGTGCCAGCAGCCCCTCCGGTTGGGGCGATACGCAGTATTTT. Residues: CASSPSGWGDTQYF.